These 19 T cell receptor beta chains came from one sample sequenced in a study of molecular identifiers for immune sequencing clone quantification. TCRdb reprocessed the PCR reads via MiXCR and lists one record per CDR3 protein. The sample records about 40,000 distinct CDR3 sequences, 24% being singletons. Sequenced input: naive CD8+ T cells from blood, with Jurkat cell RNA spiked in. The subset is: FACS-sorted CD8+CD4-CCR7+CD45RA+ naive T cells. The receptors originated from a human donor in good health. Some libraries in this study had Jurkat cell RNA spiked in.

This clonotype was found a few times. A much larger clone differs from this one at a single base, so this may be a read error. The V gene is TRBV7-2, the J gene TRBJ2-5; D not resolved. V shed 7 bases and J shed 6 bases, with 15 bases lying between them. The CDR3 is 13 residues long. Per the germline V gene, CDR1 is SGHTA and CDR2 is FQGNSA. CDR3 nucleotides: TGTGCCAGCACCCTTGACCCCCCACAGACCCAGTACTTC. This translates into CASTLDPPQTQYF.

This clonotype was recorded at least ten times. The DNA of the CDR3 is TGTGCCAGCAGTTACCGGGACCGCTACGAGCAGTACTTC. Protein: CASSYRDRYEQYF. V and J are TRBV6-2 or TRBV6-3 and TRBJ2-7, with D perhaps being TRBD1 or TRBD2 (5 bases each). Germline CDR1 MNHEY, CDR2 SVGEGT. The CDR3 contains 13 residues. Trimming stripped 2 bases from V and 3 bases from J, with 8 bases between.

Concerning this clonotype: A much bigger clone sits one base away, suggesting this may be a read error. The chain employs TRBV12-3 or TRBV12-4 and TRBJ2-3, with D perhaps TRBD2 (5 bases). The CDR3 sequence is 14 residues long. V was shortened by 1 base and J by 4 bases, with 9 bases between the two germline ends. As DNA, the CDR3 is TGTGCCAGCAGTTTAGGAGGGTTAGCAGATACGCAGTATTTT. This sequence encodes CASSLGGLADTQYF.

This clonotype was observed at least ten times. The chain is built from TRBV5-1 and TRBJ2-3; 9 positions match TRBD1. Per germline, CDR1 SGHRS and CDR2 YFSETQ. This CDR3 is 16 amino acids long. Losses at the gene ends were 3 bases for V and 0 bases for J; bases not matched to a gene: 5. CDR3 DNA: TGCGCCAGCAGCTCAGGACAGGGGACGAGCACAGATACGCAGTATTTT. It specifies CASSSGQGTSTDTQYF.

This clonotype has only a few counts. This rearrangement joins TRBV11-3 to TRBJ2-7; 7 nucleotides match TRBD2. With 5 bases clipped from V and 2 bases from J, the junction kept 9 bases outside the gene matches. The CDR3 is 15 residues long. CDR1 and CDR2 (germline): SGHNT, YENEEA. CDR3 DNA sequence: TGTGCCAGCAGCATCCGCCCGACTAGCCCCTACGAGCAGTACTTC. It is translated as CASSIRPTSPYEQYF.

About this clonotype itself: A much larger clone lies one base from this, so it may be a read error. V usage is TRBV4-3 and J usage is TRBJ1-2, with 7 bases aligning to TRBD1. The CDR3 sequence is 15 residues long. The germline gives CDR1 LGHNA, CDR2 YSLEER. CDR3 region: CASSQDMAGTDGHTF. In DNA form, the CDR3 reads TGCGCCAGCAGCCAAGATATGGCCGGGACAGATGGCCACACCTTC.

With regard to this clonotype: A read error may explain this, as a much larger clone is one base away. The V call is TRBV6-2 or TRBV6-3, the J call TRBJ1-1, with D hard to call. Germline CDR1 reads MNHEY; CDR2 reads SVGEGT. CDR3 length: 17 amino acids. The chain's CDR3 is CASGYSIPSPGNTEAFF. The CDR3 bases are TGTGCCAGCGGTTACTCGATCCCCTCCCCAGGGAACACTGAAGCTTTCTTT.

In the case of this clonotype: A much larger clone is a single base away; this may be a read error. The chain employs TRBV4-1 and TRBJ2-3, with D possibly being TRBD1 or TRBD2 (5 bases each). Per germline, CDR1 MGHRA and CDR2 YSYEKL. This CDR3 has 14 amino acids. The chain's CDR3 is CASTNTGRTDKQYF. CDR3 DNA sequence: TGCGCCAGCACCAATACGGGACGCACAGATAAGCAGTATTTT.

This clonotype was counted ten times or more. J is TRBJ2-7 and V is TRBV4-1, with D perhaps matching TRBD2 (6 bases). CDR3 size: 13 residues. Germline CDR1 and CDR2: MGHRA and YSYEKL. V gave up 0 bases and J gave up 3 bases, with 6 bases separating them. DNA of the CDR3: TGCGCCAGCAGCCAAGAGGAGGGCTACGAGCAGTACTTC. Its translation is CASSQEEGYEQYF.

This clonotype was counted at least ten times. This chain joins TRBV7-2 and TRBJ2-3, with a possible D match to TRBD1 (5 bases). The CDR3 length is 15 residues. Trimming pared 5 bases from V and 0 bases from J, leaving 12 bases between. Germline V lookup: CDR1 SGHTA, CDR2 FQGNSA. The chain's CDR3 is CASSPDTRSTDTQYF. The CDR3 nucleotides read TGTGCCAGCAGCCCGGACACTCGAAGCACAGATACGCAGTATTTT.

This clonotype was picked up many times. V usage is TRBV27 and J usage is TRBJ2-3; no definite D call. The V end was cut by 6 bases, the J end by 3 bases, with 25 bases between. Germline loops: CDR1 MNHEY, CDR2 SMNVEV (reference sequence). The length of the CDR3 is 18 residues. The CDR3, as DNA: TGTGCCAGCAGCCACACTCCACGGTCTAGAATTGGTACAGATACGCAGTATTTT. Its protein is CASSHTPRSRIGTDTQYF.

This clonotype showed up just a few times. J is TRBJ2-7 and V is TRBV29-1, with 7 bases lining up with TRBD1. The CDR3 is 14 amino acids. CDR1 is SQVTM and CDR2 is ANQGSEA in the germline V gene. V trimming: 7 bases; J trimming: 0 bases; junction bases outside the gene matches: 9. Here the CDR3 reads CSATTGDLSYEQYF. The CDR3 DNA sequence: TGCAGCGCCACAACAGGGGACCTCTCCTACGAGCAGTACTTC.

A remark on this clonotype: A much larger clonotype is one base distant, so this may be a read error. This rearrangement joins TRBV27 to TRBJ2-5; no firm D call. Per the germline V gene, CDR1 is MNHEY and CDR2 is SMNVEV (reference sequence). The CDR3 spans 14 residues. The CDR3 nucleotides are TGTGCCAGCAATTTATCGACTTTTCAAGAGACCCAGTACTTC. This gives the protein CASNLSTFQETQYF.

This clonotype was seen many times. The chain links TRBV5-4 to TRBJ1-6, with D perhaps matching TRBD1 (5 bases). Germline V gene sequence: CDR1 SGHNT, CDR2 YYREEE (reference sequence). The CDR3 sequence is 15 residues long. V dropped 4 bases and J dropped 6 bases, with 14 bases sitting between them. Here the CDR3 reads CASSLWTPLNSPLHF. CDR3 DNA: TGTGCCAGCAGCCTTTGGACACCACTTAATTCACCCCTCCACTTT. Supplemented by reference TRBV5-4 and TRBJ1-6, the full variable domain reads ETGVTQSPTHLIKTRGQQVTLRCSSQSGHNTVSWYQQALGQGPQFIFQYYREEENGRGNFPPRFSGLQFPNYSSELNVNALELDDSALYLCASSLWTPLNSPLHFGNGTRLTVT.

This clonotype was counted ten times or more. The gene calls are TRBV20-1 and TRBJ2-3, with TRBD2 matching 10 bases. The CDR3 has 16 residues. The J segment lost 3 bases and the V segment lost 2 bases, leaving 8 bases of the junction unmatched. Germline CDR1 DFQATT, CDR2 SNEGSKA (reference sequence). The CDR3 protein is CSARRGSGRVTDTQYF. CDR3 sequence (DNA): TGCAGTGCTAGAAGGGGGAGCGGGAGGGTTACAGATACGCAGTATTTT.

A word on this clonotype: At one end the junction does not follow the germline gene, possibly because of a read error. This chain connects TRBV24-1 to TRBJ2-7; TRBD2 aligns across 7 bases. Germline values: CDR1 KGHDR, CDR2 SFDVKD. This CDR3 has 11 amino acids. CDR3 residues: CAASGGDEQYF. The CDR3 DNA is TGTGCCGCCAGTGGGGGGGACGAGCAGTACTTC.

About this clonotype itself: With a much larger clone just one base away, this may be a read error. The gene calls are TRBV23-1 and TRBJ2-7, with D perhaps TRBD1 (6 bases). TRBV23-1 is reported as an ORF; its role is uncertain. This CDR3 region has 14 residues. Trimming took off 8 bases at V and 2 bases at J, with 16 bases between the two ends. CDR3 nucleotides: TGCGCCAGCTGTCTATGGGACACTACCTACGAGCAGTACTTC. It codes for CASCLWDTTYEQYF.

This clonotype was counted at least ten times. CDR3 in amino acids: CASSEEGSNQPQHF. The CDR3, as DNA: TGTGCCAGCAGTGAGGAGGGTAGCAATCAGCCCCAGCATTTT. The V and J genes are TRBV2 and TRBJ1-5, with D uncertain. The CDR3 runs to 14 residues. Germline CDR1 reads SNHLY; CDR2 reads FYNNEI. V gave up 3 bases and J gave up 0 bases, with 6 bases separating them.

This clonotype was counted at least ten times. The CDR3 is CASSMDPSPLGEQYF. The CDR3 DNA sequence: TGTGCCAGCAGTATGGACCCGTCACCCCTTGGCGAGCAGTACTTC. The chain has TRBV6-5 and TRBJ2-7, with D unresolved. The germline V gene encodes CDR1 MNHEY and CDR2 SVGAGI. The V end was cut by 5 bases, the J end by 6 bases, with 20 bases between. The CDR3 runs to 15 residues.